This T cell receptor beta chain was observed in a study of T cell repertoires and HLA-DP antigens (dated by TCRdb to the late 2010s). At the level of the whole study: The study used an in vitro model of CD4+ T cell alloreactivity in which transduced HeLa cells presented allogeneic HLA-DP. The average DNA input was approximately 220 ng for sorted CD137+CD4+ samples versus about 1,200 ng for pre-culture CD4+ samples. The three donors were two male and one female, with ages ranging from the 18-to-29 to the 60-to-69 age band. Compared with self, one alloantigen differed at one amino acid in the peptide-binding groove and the other differed at some 11, modelling structurally similar versus dissimilar alloantigens. Overall study results and their limits: Limitations included only a few donors, a non-physiological HeLa antigen-presenting system, and the use of total CD4+ responder cells. Naive and memory CD4+ repertoires were not analysed separately. Clones undetected before culture had an average cumulative frequency of around 40% against one allele versus more than 50% against the other. Similar clonality (about 0.41) was observed for sorted CD137+ cells against both alloantigens, and this clonality was much higher than that observed in pre-culture samples (roughly 0.04).

TCRB CDR3 regions were amplified with the immunoSEQ multiplex PCR using forward primers for 54 TRBV segments and reverse primers for 13 TRBJ segments. For pre-culture CD4+ samples, sequencing was done at deep resolution with a target of 200,000 to 250,000 T cell genomes. Sequencing of the amplicons was done on an Illumina HiSeq System, giving 87 bp reads that spanned the CDR3. The authors processed their data as follows. PCR and sequencing errors in the reads were corrected, and CDR3 regions were defined by aligning to IMGT reference sequences. Synthetic template pools were used to estimate template counts and unique rearrangement counts. Clonality was computed by subtracting Pielou's evenness from 1. The Daley-Smith estimator was used to estimate richness. Morisita's index served as the measure of repertoire overlap. Clones present in cultured samples but not detected in the pre-culture repertoire of the same donor were defined as low-abundance clones. TCRdb took over this immuneACCESS table, retaining in-frame rearrangements with V and J assigned. Such tables are incomplete; in checked studies, under half of the missing clones stem from an unresolved V gene, and the remainder is unexplained. The V and J calls and clone size are taken from that table; D and trimming were inferred from the DNA. This sample gives roughly 120,000 clones in total; around 92% of them show up just once. The ten top clones hold more than 0.25% of the sample.

As to this clone: Its antigen is unknown. Qualities for individual bases were not recorded, and no much larger clone is one base off.

Untouched CD4+ T cells were isolated from Ficoll-separated PBMC by magnetic bead negative selection, reaching an average purity of approximately 98%. Untouched CD4+ T cells were isolated with magnetic beads from Ficoll-separated PBMC, and a purity of roughly 98% was reached with negligible CD8+ contamination. Donors were a few healthy blood donors whose buffy coats supplied peripheral blood mononuclear cells. Each of the three donors was CMV seronegative. Genomic DNA was extracted with the DNeasy Blood & Tissue Kit. TCRB sequencing was performed on genomic DNA from sorted CD137+CD4+ cells and pre-culture CD4+ baseline samples from each subject. V is clipped by 3 bases and J by 4 bases, and the sequence between their germline boundaries is 9 bases long. CDR1 MNHEY and CDR2 SVGAGI are derived from the germline V gene. The CDR3 holds 13 amino acids from the cysteine to the phenylalanine. Kept here is only the CDR3 DNA, which spans 39 bases and is read in frame from base 1.

The sample consisted of CD4+ T cells from PBMCs. The clonotype was recovered from a woman aged 18-29 years in good health and CMV-seronegative. The rearranged chain carries TRBV6-5 and TRBJ2-5, with TRBD1 as a weak D call on 6 bases. The CDR3 in this case is CASSYADRETQYF. The DNA is as follows: TGTGCCAGCAGTTATGCGGACAGAGAGACCCAGTACTTC.